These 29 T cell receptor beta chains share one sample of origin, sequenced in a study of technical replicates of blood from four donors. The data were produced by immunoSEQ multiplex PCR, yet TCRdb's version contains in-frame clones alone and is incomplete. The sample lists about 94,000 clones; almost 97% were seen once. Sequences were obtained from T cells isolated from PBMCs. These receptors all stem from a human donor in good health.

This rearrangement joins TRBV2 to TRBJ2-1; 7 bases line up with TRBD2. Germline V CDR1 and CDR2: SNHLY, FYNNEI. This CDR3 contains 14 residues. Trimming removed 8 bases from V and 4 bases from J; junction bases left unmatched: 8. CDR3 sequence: CASPSGTDYNEQFF. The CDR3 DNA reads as TGTGCCAGCCCAAGCGGGACCGATTACAATGAGCAGTTCTTC.

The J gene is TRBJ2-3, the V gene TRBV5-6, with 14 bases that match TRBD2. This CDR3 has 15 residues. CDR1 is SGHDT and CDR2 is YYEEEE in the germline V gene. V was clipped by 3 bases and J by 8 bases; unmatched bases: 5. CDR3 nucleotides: TGTGCCAGCAGCTCGAAGGGACTAGCGGGAGCTACGCAGTATTTT. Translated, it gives CASSSKGLAGATQYF.

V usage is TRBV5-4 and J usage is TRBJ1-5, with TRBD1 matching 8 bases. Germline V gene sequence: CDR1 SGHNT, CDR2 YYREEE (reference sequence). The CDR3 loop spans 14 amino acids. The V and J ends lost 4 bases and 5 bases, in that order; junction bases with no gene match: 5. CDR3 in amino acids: CASSIQGQDQPQHF. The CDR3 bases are TGTGCCAGCAGCATTCAGGGACAGGATCAGCCCCAGCATTTT.

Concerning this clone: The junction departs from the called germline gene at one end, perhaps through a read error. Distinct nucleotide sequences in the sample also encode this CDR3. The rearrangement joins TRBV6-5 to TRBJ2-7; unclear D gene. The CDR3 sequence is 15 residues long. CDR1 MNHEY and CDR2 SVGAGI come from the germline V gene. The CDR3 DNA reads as TGTGCCAGCAGTCAGATTGGTCGATTTAGCAACGAGCAGTATTTC. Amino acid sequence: CASSQIGRFSNEQYF.

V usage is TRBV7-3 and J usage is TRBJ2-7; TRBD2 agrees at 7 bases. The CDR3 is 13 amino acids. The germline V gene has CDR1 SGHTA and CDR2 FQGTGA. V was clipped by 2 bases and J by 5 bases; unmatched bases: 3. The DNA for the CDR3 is TGTGCCAGCAGCTTAGCGGGGGTTCACGAGCAGTACTTC. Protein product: CASSLAGVHEQYF.

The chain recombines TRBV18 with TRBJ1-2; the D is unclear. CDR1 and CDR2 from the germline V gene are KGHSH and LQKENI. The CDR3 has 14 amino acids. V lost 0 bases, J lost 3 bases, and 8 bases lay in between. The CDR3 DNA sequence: TGTGCCAGCTCACCACCGGCCAGATACTATGGCTACACCTTC. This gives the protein CASSPPARYYGYTF.

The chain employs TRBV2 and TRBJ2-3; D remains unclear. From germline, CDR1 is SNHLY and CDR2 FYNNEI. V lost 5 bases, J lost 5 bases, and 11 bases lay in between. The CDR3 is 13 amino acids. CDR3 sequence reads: CASSRLLGDTQYF. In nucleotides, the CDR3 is TGTGCCAGCAGTAGACTGCTAGGAGATACGCAGTATTTT.

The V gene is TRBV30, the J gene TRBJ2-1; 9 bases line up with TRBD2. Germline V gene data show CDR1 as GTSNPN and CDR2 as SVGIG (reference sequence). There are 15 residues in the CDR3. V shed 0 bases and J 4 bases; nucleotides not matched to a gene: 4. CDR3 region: CAWSVSLAGYNEQFF. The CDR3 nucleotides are TGTGCCTGGAGTGTAAGCCTAGCGGGGTACAATGAGCAGTTCTTC.

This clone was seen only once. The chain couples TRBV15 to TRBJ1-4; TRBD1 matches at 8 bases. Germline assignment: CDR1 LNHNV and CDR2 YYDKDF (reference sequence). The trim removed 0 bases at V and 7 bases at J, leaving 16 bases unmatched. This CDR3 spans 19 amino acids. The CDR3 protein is CATSREIAGTGPRSEKLFF. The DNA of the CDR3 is TGTGCCACCAGCAGAGAAATTGCCGGGACAGGTCCCAGAAGTGAAAAACTGTTTTTT.

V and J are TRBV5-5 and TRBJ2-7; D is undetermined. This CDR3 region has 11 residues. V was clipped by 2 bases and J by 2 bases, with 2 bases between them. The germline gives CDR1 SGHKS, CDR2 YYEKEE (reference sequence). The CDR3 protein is CASSFTYEQYF. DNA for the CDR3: TGTGCCAGCAGCTTTACCTACGAGCAGTACTTC.

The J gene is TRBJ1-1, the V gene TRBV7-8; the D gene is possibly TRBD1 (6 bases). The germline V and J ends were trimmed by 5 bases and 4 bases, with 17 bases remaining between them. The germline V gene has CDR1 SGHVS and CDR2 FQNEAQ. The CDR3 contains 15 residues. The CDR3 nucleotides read TGTGCCAGCAGCCTAATAGACAGGTTTTCCACTGAAGCTTTCTTT. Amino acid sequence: CASSLIDRFSTEAFF.

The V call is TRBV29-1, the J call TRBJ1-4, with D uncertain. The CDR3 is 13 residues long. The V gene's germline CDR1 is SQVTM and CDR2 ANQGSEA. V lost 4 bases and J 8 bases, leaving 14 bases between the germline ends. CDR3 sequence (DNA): TGCAGCGTTGTTCAAGTGGGCTCCGAAAAACTGTTTTTT. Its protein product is CSVVQVGSEKLFF.

The CDR3 DNA follows: TGTGCCAGCAGTCCTCGACTAAGCTCTGGGGAGCTGTTTTTT. Translated, it gives CASSPRLSSGELFF. V usage is TRBV6-5 and J usage is TRBJ2-2, with D possibly TRBD2 on 5 matching bases. This CDR3 is built from 14 residues. Germline loops: CDR1 MNHEY, CDR2 SVGAGI. Trimming removed 5 bases at V and 8 bases at J, with 15 bases between.

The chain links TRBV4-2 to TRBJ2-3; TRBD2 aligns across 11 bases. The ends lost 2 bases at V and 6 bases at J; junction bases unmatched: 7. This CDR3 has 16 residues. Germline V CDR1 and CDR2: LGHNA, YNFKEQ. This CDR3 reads CASSQTPGLAGDTQYF. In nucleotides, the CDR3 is TGTGCCAGCAGCCAAACTCCAGGACTAGCGGGTGATACGCAGTATTTT.

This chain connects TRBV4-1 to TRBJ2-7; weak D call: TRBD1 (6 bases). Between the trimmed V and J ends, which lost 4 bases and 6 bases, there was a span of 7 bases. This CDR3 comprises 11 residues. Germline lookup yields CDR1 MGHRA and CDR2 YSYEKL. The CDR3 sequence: CASSRRGEQYF. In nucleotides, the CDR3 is TGCGCCAGCAGCCGCAGGGGCGAGCAGTACTTC.

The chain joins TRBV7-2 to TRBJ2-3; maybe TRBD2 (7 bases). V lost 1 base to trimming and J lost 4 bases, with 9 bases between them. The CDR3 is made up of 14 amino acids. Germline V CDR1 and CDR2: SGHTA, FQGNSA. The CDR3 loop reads CASSLVGGADTQYF. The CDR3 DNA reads TGTGCCAGCAGCTTAGTAGGGGGGGCAGATACGCAGTATTTT.

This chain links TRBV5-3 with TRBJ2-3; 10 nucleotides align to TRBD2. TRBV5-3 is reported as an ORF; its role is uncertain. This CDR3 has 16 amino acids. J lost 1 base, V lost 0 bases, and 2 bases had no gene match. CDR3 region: CARSLELAGRTDTQYF. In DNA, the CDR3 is TGTGCCAGAAGCTTGGAACTAGCGGGGCGCACAGATACGCAGTATTTT.

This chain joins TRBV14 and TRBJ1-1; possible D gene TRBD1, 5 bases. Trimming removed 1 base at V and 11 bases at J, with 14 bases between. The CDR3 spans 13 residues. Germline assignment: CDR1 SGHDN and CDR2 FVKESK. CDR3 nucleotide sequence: TGTGCCAGCAGCCAAGGTCGGGGGGTTGACGCTTTCTTT. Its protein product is CASSQGRGVDAFF.

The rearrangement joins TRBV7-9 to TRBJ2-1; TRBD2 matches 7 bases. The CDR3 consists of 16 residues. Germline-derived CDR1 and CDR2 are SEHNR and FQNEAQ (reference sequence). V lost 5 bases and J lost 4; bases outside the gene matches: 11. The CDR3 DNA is TGTGCCAGCAGCCATCCGGGACTAACTCCTTACAATGAGCAGTTCTTC. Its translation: CASSHPGLTPYNEQFF. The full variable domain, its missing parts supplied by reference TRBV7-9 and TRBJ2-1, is DTGVSQNPRHKITKRGQNVTFRCDPISEHNRLYWYRQTLGQGPEFLTYFQNEAQLEKSRLLSDRFSAERPKGSFSTLEIQRTEQGDSAMYLCASSHPGLTPYNEQFFGPGTRLTVL.

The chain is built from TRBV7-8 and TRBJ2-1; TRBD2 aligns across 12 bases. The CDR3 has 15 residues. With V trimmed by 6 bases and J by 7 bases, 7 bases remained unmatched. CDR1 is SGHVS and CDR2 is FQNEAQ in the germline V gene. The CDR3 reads CASSFSGLAGNEQFF. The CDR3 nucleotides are TGTGCCAGCAGTTTTTCGGGACTAGCGGGTAATGAGCAGTTCTTC.

The CDR3 DNA is TGTGCCAGCAGGACCTCATCCCGGGAAACCTACGAGCAGTACTTC. Encoded protein: CASRTSSRETYEQYF. This rearrangement joins TRBV27 to TRBJ2-7; TRBD2 might be the D (5 bases). This CDR3 is 15 amino acids long. V lost 6 bases to trimming and J lost 2 bases, with 17 bases between them. The germline gives CDR1 MNHEY, CDR2 SMNVEV (reference sequence).

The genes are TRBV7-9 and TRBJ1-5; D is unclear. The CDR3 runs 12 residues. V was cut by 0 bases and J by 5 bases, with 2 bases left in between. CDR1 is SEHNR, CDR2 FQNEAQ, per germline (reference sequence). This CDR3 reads CASSLADQPQHF. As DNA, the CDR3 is TGTGCCAGCAGCTTAGCCGATCAGCCCCAGCATTTT.

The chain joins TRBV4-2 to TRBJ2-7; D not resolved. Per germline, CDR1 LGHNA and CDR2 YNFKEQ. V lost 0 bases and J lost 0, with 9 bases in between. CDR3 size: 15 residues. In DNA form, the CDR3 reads TGTGCCAGCAGCCAAGATCTCGCCTACTCCTACGAGCAGTACTTC. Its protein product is CASSQDLAYSYEQYF.

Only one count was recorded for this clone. The CDR3 sequence is CASSLLREQNEQYF. DNA of the CDR3: TGTGCCAGCAGTTTATTACGGGAGCAAAACGAGCAGTACTTC. The genes are TRBV28 and TRBJ2-7; D might be TRBD2 (6 bases). Germline values: CDR1 MDHEN, CDR2 SYDVKM. Trimming pared 1 base from V and 5 bases from J, leaving 12 bases between. The CDR3 length is 14 residues. Complete variable domain (other parts from reference TRBV28 and TRBJ2-7): DVKVTQSSRYLVKRTGEKVFLECVQDMDHENMFWYRQDPGLGLRLIYFSYDVKMKEKGDIPEGYSVSREKKERFSLILESASTNQTSMYLCASSLLREQNEQYFGPGTRLTVT.

This CDR3 reads CASSQRQSQETQYF. The CDR3 DNA reads as TGCGCCAGCAGCCAAAGACAGTCTCAAGAGACCCAGTACTTC. V and J are TRBV4-1 and TRBJ2-5, with D perhaps TRBD1 (5 bases). The V end lost 2 bases, the J end lost 2 bases, and 9 bases lay between the germline ends. Germline V lookup: CDR1 MGHRA, CDR2 YSYEKL. The CDR3 covers 14 residues.

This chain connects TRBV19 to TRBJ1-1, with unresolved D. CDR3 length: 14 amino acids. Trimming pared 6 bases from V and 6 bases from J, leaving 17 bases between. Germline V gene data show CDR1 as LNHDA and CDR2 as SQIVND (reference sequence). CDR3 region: CASRKQEGLAEAFF. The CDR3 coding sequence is TGTGCCAGTAGGAAACAAGAGGGATTGGCTGAAGCTTTCTTT.

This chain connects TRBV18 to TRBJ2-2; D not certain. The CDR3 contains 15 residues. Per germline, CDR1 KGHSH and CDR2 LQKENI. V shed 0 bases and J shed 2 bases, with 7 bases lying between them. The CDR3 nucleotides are TGTGCCAGCTCACCACCGAACTCCAACACCGGGGAGCTGTTTTTT. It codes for CASSPPNSNTGELFF.

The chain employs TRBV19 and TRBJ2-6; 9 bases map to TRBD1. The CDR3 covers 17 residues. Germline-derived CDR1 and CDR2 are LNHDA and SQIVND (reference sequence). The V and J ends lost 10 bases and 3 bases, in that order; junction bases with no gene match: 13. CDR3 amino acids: CATTGGTGRGGANVLTF. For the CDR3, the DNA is TGTGCCACCACCGGCGGGACAGGGAGGGGTGGGGCCAACGTCCTGACTTTC.

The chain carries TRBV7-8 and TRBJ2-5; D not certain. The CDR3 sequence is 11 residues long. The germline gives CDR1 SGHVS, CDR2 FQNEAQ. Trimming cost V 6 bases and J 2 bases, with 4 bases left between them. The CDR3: CASSPQETQYF. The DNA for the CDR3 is TGTGCCAGCAGTCCGCAAGAGACCCAGTACTTC.